This T cell receptor (beta chain) was found in a study of cytomegalovirus exposure and HLA in healthy donors. The CDR3 covers 13 residues. Germline V gene sequence: CDR1 SGHNT, CDR2 YYREEE (reference sequence). Germline trimming cut 2 bases from V and 7 bases from J; bases unmatched to any gene: 3. Primers: 60 Vbeta forward and 13 Jbeta reverse. Data came from immunoSEQ multiplex PCR; TCRdb stores just in-frame clones and leaves some out. Of about 160,000 clones listed, over 75% were seen once; the top ten hold about 1.9%. The sequenced sample was PBMCs. The TCR was taken from a woman between 18 and 30 years old in good health and CMV-seronegative. The V and J genes are TRBV5-4 and TRBJ1-2; 9 positions match TRBD1. CDR3 nucleotide sequence: TGTGCCAGCAGCTTCACAGGGGGCTCTGGCTACACCTTC. Translated: CASSFTGGSGYTF.